These 20 T cell receptor beta chains came from one sample sequenced in a study of T-cell memory formation after mild COVID-19. One entry per CDR3 protein, called by TCRdb with MiXCR from the 5' RACE reads. The table includes under 150,000 distinct CDR3 sequences, about a fifth detected once. The sequenced sample was PBMCs or a T cell subset sorted from them (not recorded which). These receptors all stem from a man aged 18-30 years who had mild COVID-19 (a few samples of this study predate the infection). Cell type and time point are not known.

This clonotype was picked up one time. V usage is TRBV20-1 and J usage is TRBJ2-1; D gene unclear. This CDR3 contains 12 residues. Between the trimmed V and J ends, which lost 0 bases and 9 bases, there was a span of 9 bases. In germline, CDR1 is DFQATT, CDR2 SNEGSKA (reference sequence). The CDR3 sequence is CSARDGKVEQFF. CDR3 sequence (DNA): TGCAGTGCTAGAGATGGAAAGGTTGAGCAGTTCTTC.

This rearrangement joins TRBV4-1 to TRBJ2-7; no firm D call. The germline CDR1 and CDR2 sequences are MGHRA and YSYEKL. The germline V and J ends were trimmed by 0 bases and 4 bases, with 13 bases remaining between them. The CDR3 totals 15 residues. The CDR3 DNA reads TGCGCCAGCAGCCAAGAAGAGCACGGACCGTACGAGCAGTACTTC. Protein sequence: CASSQEEHGPYEQYF.

V usage is TRBV7-9 and J usage is TRBJ2-5; D may be TRBD1 (5 bases). Germline-derived CDR1 and CDR2 are SEHNR and FQNEAQ (reference sequence). With 4 bases removed from V and 1 base from J, the gap between germline ends came to 10 bases. The CDR3 runs 14 residues. CDR3 nucleotide sequence: TGTGCCAGCAGCTCCGGCAGGGCCCAAGAGACCCAGTACTTC. Protein product: CASSSGRAQETQYF.

Ten or more counts support this clonotype. This chain uses TRBV7-9 with TRBJ2-7; no clear D. Germline V CDR1 and CDR2: SEHNR, FQNEAQ (reference sequence). This CDR3 contains 11 residues. Trimming cost V 5 bases and J 3 bases, with 5 bases left between them. CDR3 in amino acids: CASSLDYEQYV. The CDR3 DNA is TGTGCCAGCAGCCTCGACTACGAGCAGTACGTC.

This clonotype was detected a few times. This chain connects TRBV6-5 to TRBJ2-5; the D gene is possibly TRBD1 (5 bases). The V and J ends lost 0 bases and 4 bases respectively, with 12 bases between them. The CDR3 is 15 amino acids. CDR1 is MNHEY, CDR2 SVGAGI, per germline. The CDR3 region is CASSYSAGMGETQYF. The DNA for the CDR3 is TGTGCCAGCAGTTACTCAGCAGGGATGGGAGAGACCCAGTACTTC.

The chain joins TRBV4-2 to TRBJ2-2; no clear D. Germline CDR1 is LGHNA and CDR2 is YNFKEQ. V lost 1 base and J 7 bases, leaving 7 bases between the germline ends. The CDR3 sequence is 13 residues long. The CDR3 nucleotides are TGTGCCAGCAGCCAAGCCATGGGCGGGGAGCTGTTTTTT. Translated: CASSQAMGGELFF.

The chain uses TRBV4-3 and TRBJ1-5, with 8 bases matching TRBD1. Germline V lookup: CDR1 LGHNA, CDR2 YSLEER. The CDR3 is 15 amino acids. Trimming took 0 bases from V and 7 from J; bases not matched to a gene: 5. DNA of the CDR3: TGCGCCAGCAGCCAAGATCGGGCAGGGGGCCAGCCCCAGCATTTT. Its translation is CASSQDRAGGQPQHF.

The V gene is TRBV20-1, the J gene TRBJ1-2; D unresolved. The V end lost 0 bases, the J end lost 1 base, and 9 bases lay between the germline ends. Germline assignment: CDR1 DFQATT and CDR2 SNEGSKA (reference sequence). The CDR3 length is 14 residues. CDR3 nucleotides: TGCAGTGCTAGAGATTTGGCGGATAACTATGGCTACACCTTC. Its translation is CSARDLADNYGYTF.

In this sample, this clonotype turned up a few times. This sequence joins TRBV6-5 and TRBJ2-5; 8 bases map to TRBD2. V lost 5 bases, J lost 5 bases, and 10 bases stayed unmatched. Germline V gene sequence: CDR1 MNHEY, CDR2 SVGAGI. CDR3 size: 15 residues. The CDR3 DNA sequence: TGTGCCAGCAGTCCAAGCGGGGGTAAGACGGAGACCCAGTACTTC. This gives the protein CASSPSGGKTETQYF.

This clonotype was counted ten times or more. The chain links TRBV7-9 to TRBJ2-1, with 12 positions matching TRBD2. In germline, CDR1 is SEHNR, CDR2 FQNEAQ (reference sequence). J gave up 0 bases and V 4 bases, and 4 bases lay outside the gene matches. The CDR3 is 17 amino acids. The CDR3 sequence is CASSSGLAGLSYNEQFF. The CDR3 DNA is TGTGCCAGCAGCTCCGGACTAGCGGGGCTCTCCTACAATGAGCAGTTCTTC.

This clonotype was counted only a few times. The chain carries TRBV12-3 or TRBV12-4 and TRBJ1-5; D not resolved. This CDR3 is 17 amino acids long. V was pared by 4 bases and J by 2 bases, with 18 bases between. The CDR3 sequence: CASSWSVRLWGNQPQHF. DNA of the CDR3: TGTGCCAGCAGTTGGTCGGTTCGCCTGTGGGGCAATCAGCCCCAGCATTTT.

This clonotype was detected only a few times. The chain uses TRBV4-3 and TRBJ1-2; no definite D call. The CDR3 is 16 residues long. Deletions cut 3 bases from V and 4 bases from J, with 18 bases between. The V gene's germline CDR1 is LGHNA and CDR2 YSLEER. CDR3 bases: TGCGCCAGCAGCCACGGACTCGAGAGTTATAGCTATGGCTACACCTTC. As protein: CASSHGLESYSYGYTF.

This chain joins TRBV9 and TRBJ1-5; D gene unclear. V lost 0 bases, J lost 3 bases, and 4 bases lay in between. Per germline, CDR1 SGDLS and CDR2 YYNGEE. CDR3 length: 13 amino acids. The CDR3 DNA sequence: TGTGCCAGCAGCGTAGTACCCAATCAGCCCCAGCATTTT. Encoded protein: CASSVVPNQPQHF.

This clonotype has only a few counts. The rearrangement links TRBV7-3 to TRBJ2-3; the match to TRBD2 covers 13 bases. This CDR3 is 18 amino acids long. With 4 bases clipped from V and 1 base from J, the junction kept 8 bases outside the gene matches. The germline V gene has CDR1 SGHTA and CDR2 FQGTGA. CDR3 region: CASSSLPTSGGGTDTQYF. CDR3 in DNA: TGTGCCAGCAGCTCCCTCCCCACTAGCGGGGGGGGCACAGATACGCAGTATTTT.

The V and J genes are TRBV9 and TRBJ2-7; D may be TRBD1 (6 bases). CDR1 and CDR2 (germline): SGDLS, YYNGEE. The CDR3 runs to 14 residues. With 4 bases removed from V and 2 bases from J, the gap between germline ends came to 13 bases. CDR3 nucleotide sequence: TGTGCCAGCAGCTTTTTGGACAGACCCTACGAGCAGTACTTC. Translation: CASSFLDRPYEQYF.

This clonotype was recorded a few times. The gene calls are TRBV24-1 and TRBJ2-3; D gene unclear. Trimming took off 3 bases at V and 0 bases at J, with 12 bases between the two ends. The germline V gene encodes CDR1 KGHDR and CDR2 SFDVKD. This CDR3 region has 16 residues. In nucleotides, the CDR3 is TGTGCCACCAGTGATCCCGTGGAGTTTAGCACAGATACGCAGTATTTT. Protein sequence: CATSDPVEFSTDTQYF.

This clonotype occurred a few times. V is TRBV5-6 and J is TRBJ2-7, with 10 bases identical to TRBD1. Unmatched junction bases numbered 4, after V lost 2 bases and J lost 2 bases. The CDR3 is 15 residues long. Germline values: CDR1 SGHDT, CDR2 YYEEEE. The CDR3: CASSFGTGETYEQYV. As DNA, the CDR3 is TGTGCCAGCAGCTTTGGGACAGGGGAAACCTACGAGCAGTACGTC.

The chain carries TRBV5-1 and TRBJ2-7; unclear D gene. The germline V gene encodes CDR1 SGHRS and CDR2 YFSETQ. The CDR3 spans 15 residues. The V and J ends lost 3 bases and 4 bases respectively, with 17 bases between them. The CDR3 spells CASSSIGQSHYEQYF. The CDR3 bases are TGCGCCAGCAGCTCTATCGGGCAGAGCCATTACGAGCAGTACTTC.

The V gene is TRBV12-5, the J gene TRBJ2-7; no firm D call. V was clipped by 6 bases and J by 5 bases, with 11 bases between them. CDR1 and CDR2 (germline): LGHNT, FRNRAP. This CDR3 region has 12 residues. For the CDR3, the DNA is TGTGCTAGTGGCCCCGTGGAGAACGAGCAGTACTTC. Protein: CASGPVENEQYF.

The rearrangement uses TRBV12-5 and TRBJ2-7; no reliable D call. Germline CDR1 is LGHNT and CDR2 is FRNRAP. The CDR3 has 13 residues. V dropped 1 base and J dropped 3 bases, with 7 bases sitting between them. CDR3: CASGLATHYEQYF. Written as DNA, the CDR3 is TGTGCTAGTGGTTTGGCAACACACTACGAGCAGTACTTC.